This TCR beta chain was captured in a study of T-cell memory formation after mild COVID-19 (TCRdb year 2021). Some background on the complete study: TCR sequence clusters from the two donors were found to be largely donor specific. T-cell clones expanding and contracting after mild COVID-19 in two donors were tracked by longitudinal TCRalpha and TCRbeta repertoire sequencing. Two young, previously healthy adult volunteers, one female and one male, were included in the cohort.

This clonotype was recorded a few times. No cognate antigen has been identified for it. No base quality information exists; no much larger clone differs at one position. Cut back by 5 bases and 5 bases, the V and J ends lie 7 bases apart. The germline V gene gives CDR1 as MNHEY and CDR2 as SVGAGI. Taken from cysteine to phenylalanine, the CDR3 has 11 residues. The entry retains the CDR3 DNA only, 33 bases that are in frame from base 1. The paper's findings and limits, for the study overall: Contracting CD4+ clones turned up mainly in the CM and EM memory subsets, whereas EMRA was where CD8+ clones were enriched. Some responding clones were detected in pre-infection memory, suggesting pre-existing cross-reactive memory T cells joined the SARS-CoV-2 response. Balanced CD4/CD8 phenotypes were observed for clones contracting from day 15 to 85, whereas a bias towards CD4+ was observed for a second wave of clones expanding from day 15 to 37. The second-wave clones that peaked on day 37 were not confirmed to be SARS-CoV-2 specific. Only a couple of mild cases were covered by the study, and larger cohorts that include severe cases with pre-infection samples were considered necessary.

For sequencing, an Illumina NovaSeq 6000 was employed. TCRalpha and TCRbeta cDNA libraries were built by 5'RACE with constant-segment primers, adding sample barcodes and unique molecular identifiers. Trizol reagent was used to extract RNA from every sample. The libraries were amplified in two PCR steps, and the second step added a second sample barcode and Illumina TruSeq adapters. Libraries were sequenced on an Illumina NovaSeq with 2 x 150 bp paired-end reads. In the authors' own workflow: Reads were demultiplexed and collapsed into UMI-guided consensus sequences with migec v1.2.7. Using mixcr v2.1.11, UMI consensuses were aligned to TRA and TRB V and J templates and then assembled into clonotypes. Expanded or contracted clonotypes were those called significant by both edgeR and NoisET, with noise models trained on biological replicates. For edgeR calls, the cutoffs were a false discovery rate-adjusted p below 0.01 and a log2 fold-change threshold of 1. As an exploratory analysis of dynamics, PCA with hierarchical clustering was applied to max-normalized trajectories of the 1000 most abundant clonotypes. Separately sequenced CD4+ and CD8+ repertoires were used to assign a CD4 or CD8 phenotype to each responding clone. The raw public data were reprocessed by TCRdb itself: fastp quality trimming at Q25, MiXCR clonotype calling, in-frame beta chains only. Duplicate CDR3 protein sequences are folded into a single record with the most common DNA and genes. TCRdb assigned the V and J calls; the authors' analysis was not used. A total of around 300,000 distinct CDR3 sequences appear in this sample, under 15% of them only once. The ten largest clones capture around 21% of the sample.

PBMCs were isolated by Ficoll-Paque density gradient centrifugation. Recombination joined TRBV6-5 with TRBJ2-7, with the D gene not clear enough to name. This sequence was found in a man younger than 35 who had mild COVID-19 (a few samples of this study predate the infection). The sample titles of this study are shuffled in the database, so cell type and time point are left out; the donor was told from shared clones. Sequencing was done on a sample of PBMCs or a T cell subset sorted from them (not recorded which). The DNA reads TGTGCCAGCAGTCACGGACACGAGCAGTACTTC. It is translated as CASSHGHEQYF.